Following are 14 T cell receptor beta chains from one sample sequenced in a study of Graves' ophthalmopathy and Graves' hyperthyroidism. RNA transcripts were the source from which TCR beta CDR3 regions were amplified. HTBI primers were used in a first-round RT-PCR, which preceded a second-round multiplex PCR. TCRdb reanalysed the multiplex PCR reads using MiXCR and keeps one entry per CDR3 protein. The repertoire holds about 380,000 distinct CDR3 sequences, with 15% to 17% as singletons. The sequenced material came from peripheral blood. Receptors were obtained from a woman aged 18 to 35 with stable Graves' hyperthyroidism.

This clonotype was counted many times. The chain uses TRBV12-3 or TRBV12-4 and TRBJ1-2, with unresolved D. Trimming stripped 5 bases from V and 6 bases from J, with 19 bases between. The CDR3 covers 15 residues. CDR3 DNA: TGTGCCAGCAGTATATACACAAGGAGGAGGAATGGCTACACCTTC. As protein: CASSIYTRRRNGYTF.

In its sample, this clonotype was seen many times. The chain combines TRBV6-5 with TRBJ1-2; D gene ambiguous. The V gene lost 5 bases and the J gene lost 7 bases, with 14 bases spanning the gap. Germline values: CDR1 MNHEY, CDR2 SVGAGI. There are 13 residues in the CDR3. The CDR3: CASSTGKSGGYTF. The CDR3 DNA reads TGTGCCAGCAGTACTGGGAAGTCTGGTGGCTACACCTTC.

This clonotype was observed many times. This chain uses TRBV11-2 with TRBJ2-7; the D gene is possibly TRBD1 (6 bases). Germline values: CDR1 SGHAT, CDR2 FQNNGV. The CDR3 length is 16 residues. V lost 5 bases to trimming and J lost 0 bases, with 17 bases between them. CDR3 DNA: TGTGCCAGCAGCCCGATCAGGGGCCCTTTCTCCTACGAGCAGTACTTC. This sequence encodes CASSPIRGPFSYEQYF. Variable domain in full (rest from reference TRBV11-2 and TRBJ2-7): EAGVAQSPRYKIIEKRQSVAFWCNPISGHATLYWYQQILGQGPKLLIQFQNNGVVDDSQLPKDRFSAERLKGVDSTLKIQPAKLEDSAVYLCASSPIRGPFSYEQYFGPGTRLTVT.

At least ten counts were recorded for this clonotype. The rearrangement uses TRBV9 and TRBJ2-5; D tentatively reads TRBD1 or TRBD2 (5 bases each). The V gene's germline CDR1 is SGDLS and CDR2 YYNGEE. This CDR3 region has 19 residues. V gave up 7 bases and J gave up 2 bases, with 30 bases separating them. The CDR3 region is CASPVEGTLPPRYQETQYF. The CDR3 bases are TGTGCCAGCCCTGTCGAAGGGACCTTGCCACCTCGGTATCAAGAGACCCAGTACTTC.

The chain couples TRBV12-3 or TRBV12-4 to TRBJ1-5; D may be TRBD1 (5 bases). CDR3 length: 15 amino acids. Trimming removed 3 bases at V and 4 bases at J, with 13 bases between. The CDR3 nucleotides are TGTGCCAGCAGTTTGGGGGGGTTAGGGAATCAGCCCCAGCATTTT. Amino acids: CASSLGGLGNQPQHF.

This clonotype was recorded many times. The V gene is TRBV2, the J gene TRBJ2-7; 8 bases agree with TRBD1. Germline CDR1 is SNHLY and CDR2 is FYNNEI. Trimming removed 4 bases from V and 0 bases from J; junction bases left unmatched: 20. The CDR3 spans 20 residues. The CDR3 DNA reads TGTGCCAGCAGTGTCCCGGACAGGGTCAAAGGTTCGGGTTACTCCTACGAGCAGTACTTC. Its translation: CASSVPDRVKGSGYSYEQYF.

V gene TRBV7-2 combines with J gene TRBJ2-5, with 7 bases identical to TRBD1. Germline V gene lookup returns CDR1 SGHTA and CDR2 FQGNSA. The CDR3 has 16 amino acids. The ends lost 5 bases at V and 5 bases at J; junction bases unmatched: 14. This chain's CDR3 is CASSQDPQGVEETQYF. CDR3 nucleotide sequence: TGTGCCAGCAGCCAAGATCCCCAGGGGGTGGAGGAGACCCAGTACTTC.

In this sample, this clonotype turned up many times. V is TRBV5-1 and J is TRBJ1-6; 10 bases match TRBD1. V shed 4 bases and J 7 bases; nucleotides not matched to a gene: 8. This CDR3 spans 16 amino acids. The germline CDR1 and CDR2 sequences are SGHRS and YFSETQ. The chain's CDR3 is CASSTADRGSNSPLHF. CDR3 in DNA: TGCGCCAGCAGCACCGCGGACAGGGGGTCGAATTCACCCCTCCACTTT.

The chain couples TRBV5-1 to TRBJ2-7, with TRBD2 matching over 14 bases. Trimming at V came to 7 bases and at J to 2 bases, leaving 11 bases not matched to a gene. The CDR3 has 17 residues. Germline CDR1 is SGHRS and CDR2 is YFSETQ. The CDR3 bases are TGCGCCAGCCACCAGACTAGCGGGGGGGCCGTCCCCTACGAGCAGTACTTC. It encodes CASHQTSGGAVPYEQYF.

This clonotype has at least ten counts. This rearrangement joins TRBV7-2 to TRBJ1-1; a weak D match, TRBD1 (5 bases). Trimming stripped 4 bases from V and 8 bases from J, with 14 bases between. The germline CDR1 and CDR2 sequences are SGHTA and FQGNSA. The CDR3 contains 13 residues. Written as DNA, the CDR3 is TGTGCCAGCAGCTGGGGACCGCGCTTGGAAGCTTTCTTT. This translates into CASSWGPRLEAFF. Full variable domain (rest looked up from reference TRBV7-2 and TRBJ1-1): GAGVSQSPSNKVTEKGKDVELRCDPISGHTALYWYRQSLGQGLEFLIYFQGNSAPDKSGLPSDRFSAERTGGSVSTLTIQRTQQEDSAVYLCASSWGPRLEAFFGQGTRLTVV.

This clonotype was counted ten times or more. This chain uses TRBV6-2 or TRBV6-3 with TRBJ1-3; D remains unclear. CDR3 length equals 15 residues. Between the trimmed V and J ends, which lost 4 bases and 4 bases, there was a span of 14 bases. Germline V gene data show CDR1 as MNHEY and CDR2 as SVGEGT. CDR3 in DNA: TGTGCCAGCAGTTTCGGGGAAGGAGGAGGAAACACCATATATTTT. Translation: CASSFGEGGGNTIYF.

This clonotype was picked up many times. The V gene is TRBV29-1, the J gene TRBJ1-2; TRBD1 aligns across 9 bases. Trimming cost V 2 bases and J 4 bases; bases outside gene matches: 5. The germline CDR1 and CDR2 sequences are SQVTM and ANQGSEA. The CDR3 is 14 residues long. The CDR3 loop reads CSVEPRDRVYGYTF. The CDR3 nucleotides are TGCAGCGTTGAACCCCGGGACAGGGTCTATGGCTACACCTTC.

This clonotype was counted many times. This chain uses TRBV11-2 with TRBJ1-6; a possible D gene is TRBD1 (5 bases). This CDR3 contains 17 residues. Germline V gene lookup returns CDR1 SGHAT and CDR2 FQNNGV. With 1 base removed from V and 5 bases from J, the gap between germline ends came to 15 bases. CDR3 sequence (DNA): TGTGCCAGCAGCTTAGGGAGGGGCGGCATTCATAATTCACCCCTCCACTTT. It is translated as CASSLGRGGIHNSPLHF.

CDR3 sequence reads: CASRPGQDYGYTF. DNA of the CDR3: TGTGCCAGCAGACCCGGACAGGACTATGGCTACACCTTC. V and J are TRBV6-1 and TRBJ1-2, with 7 bases fitting TRBD1. This CDR3 has 13 residues. The V and J ends lost 6 bases and 3 bases, in that order; junction bases with no gene match: 4. Germline lookup yields CDR1 MNHNS and CDR2 SASEGT.